What follows are 6 T cell receptor beta chains derived from one specimen sequenced in a study of cytomegalovirus exposure and HLA in healthy donors. Both 60 Vbeta primers and 13 Jbeta primers went into the PCR. This table comes from immunoSEQ multiplex PCR, and its TCRdb copy is limited to in-frame clones, with some not included. This table holds about 200,000 clones, 65% to 85% found once. The specimen sequenced was PBMCs. These TCRs come from a middle-aged man in good health and CMV-seronegative.

This sequence joins TRBV27 and TRBJ1-1; no firm D call. This CDR3 is built from 15 residues. Per germline, CDR1 MNHEY and CDR2 SMNVEV (reference sequence). The germline V and J ends were trimmed by 1 base and 0 bases, with 9 bases remaining between them. The CDR3 bases are TGTGCCAGCAGTTTATACAGCTCTCTGAACACTGAAGCTTTCTTT. Its protein product is CASSLYSSLNTEAFF.

J is TRBJ1-3 and V is TRBV5-1; D unclear. CDR1 SGHRS and CDR2 YFSETQ come from the germline V gene. The CDR3 covers 16 residues. With 0 bases removed from V and 0 bases from J, the gap between germline ends came to 10 bases. CDR3 sequence reads: CASSLDGARSGNTIYF. CDR3 nucleotides: TGCGCCAGCAGCTTGGATGGAGCCCGCTCTGGAAACACCATATATTTT.

The J gene is TRBJ1-4, the V gene TRBV6-1; the match to TRBD1 covers 7 bases. This CDR3 has 15 amino acids. Germline values: CDR1 MNHNS, CDR2 SASEGT. V dropped 5 bases and J dropped 5; count of bases not matched to a gene: 8. CDR3 in DNA: TGTGCCAGCAGTCCCCGGGACAGTGTAAATGAAAAACTGTTTTTT. Its translation: CASSPRDSVNEKLFF.

This rearrangement joins TRBV28 to TRBJ2-1; TRBD2 agrees at 11 bases. After removal of 6 bases from V and 9 bases from J, the junction contained 7 bases not matched to a gene. The CDR3 spans 14 residues. Germline-derived CDR1 and CDR2 are MDHEN and SYDVKM. The CDR3, as DNA: TGTGCCAGCAGGGAAATAGCGGGAGGGCCTGAGCAGTTCTTC. Translation: CASREIAGGPEQFF.

This chain connects TRBV7-2 to TRBJ2-3, with 9 nucleotides matching TRBD2. Germline V CDR1 and CDR2: SGHTA, FQGNSA. Trimming at V came to 4 bases and at J to 2 bases, leaving 7 bases not matched to a gene. The CDR3 has 16 residues. CDR3 region: CASSSRLAGYTDTQYF. In nucleotides, the CDR3 is TGTGCCAGCAGCTCTCGCCTAGCGGGATACACAGATACGCAGTATTTT.

The rearrangement links TRBV18 to TRBJ1-5; TRBD1 matches at 11 bases. J lost 5 bases, V lost 3 bases, and 3 bases had no gene match. This CDR3 is 15 amino acids long. Looked up from germline, CDR1 is KGHSH and CDR2 is LQKENI. The CDR3 DNA reads TGTGCCAGCTCACCGTCGGACAGGGGGCATCAGCCCCAGCATTTT. Translating gives CASSPSDRGHQPQHF. The whole variable domain, remainder taken from reference TRBV18 and TRBJ1-5, is NAGVMQNPRHLVRRRGQEARLRCSPMKGHSHVYWYRQLPEEGLKFMVYLQKENIIDESGMPKERFSAEFPKEGPSILRIQQVVRGDSAAYFCASSPSDRGHQPQHFGDGTRLSIL.